This T cell receptor beta chain was documented in a study of blood T cell repertoires in COVID-19. Using immunoSEQ multiplex PCR, the repertoire was profiled, and TCRdb retains in-frame clones only, with some absent. The table has some 170,000 clones, approximately 80% seen once. This TCR was recovered from a woman between 40 and 55 years old with COVID-19, enrolled during active disease. The sequenced sample was peripheral blood.

CDR3 bases: TGTGCCATCAGTGAACCACAGGGACAGGGGGAACGGGAAAAACTGTTTTTT. Protein product: CAISEPQGQGEREKLFF. The V call is TRBV10-3, the J call TRBJ1-4; 11 bases fit TRBD1. This CDR3 is built from 17 residues. The germline gives CDR1 ENHRY, CDR2 SYGVKD. The V gene end was trimmed by 3 bases and the J gene end by 8 bases; junction bases not matched to a gene: 11.